What follows is one T cell receptor beta chain and its context. Its antigen is not identified. These data originate in a study of cytomegalovirus exposure and HLA in healthy donors. The overall study: The use of the same platform for the roughly 130 validation repertoires and the roughly 630 first-cohort repertoires was reported by a later analysis.

Study results and limitations: As confirmed in vitro, a few CMV-associated chains were specific for CMV antigens. The authors listed 164 TCR beta chains as cytomegalovirus-associated.

Germline V gene sequence: CDR1 SGHTA, CDR2 FQGTGA. The J segment lost 4 bases and the V segment lost 0 bases, leaving 4 bases of the junction unmatched. The CDR3 extends over 15 amino acids. Using immunoSEQ multiplex PCR, the repertoire was profiled, and TCRdb retains in-frame clones only, with some absent. The profile covers 60,000 or so clones, with about 95% appearing a single time and 2% to 2.5% taken by the ten largest. The V call is TRBV7-3, the J call TRBJ2-5; the match to TRBD2 covers 8 bases. The origin of this receptor is a man aged 18 to 29 in good health and CMV-seronegative. Specimen: PBMCs. CDR3 sequence: CASSLTGRARETQYF. The CDR3 DNA follows: TGTGCCAGCAGCTTAACCGGGAGGGCCCGAGAGACCCAGTACTTC.